This T cell receptor (beta chain) was sequenced in a study of T-cell memory formation after mild COVID-19 (dated by TCRdb to 2020 to 2023). For the wider study: Most TCR sequence clusters were specific to one of the two donors. Longitudinal TCRalpha and TCRbeta repertoire sequencing tracked T-cell clones expanding and contracting after mild COVID-19 in a couple of donors. Two young, previously healthy adult volunteers made up the cohort, one male and one female. Overall study outcomes, separate from this receptor: The study covered only a couple of mild cases, and larger cohorts including severe cases with pre-infection samples were considered necessary. Balanced CD4/CD8 phenotypes were observed for clones contracting from day 15 to 85, whereas a bias towards CD4+ was observed for a second wave of clones expanding from day 15 to 37. SARS-CoV-2 specificity was not confirmed for the second-wave clones peaking on day 37. Some responding clones were found in pre-infection memory, which suggests that pre-existing cross-reactive memory T cells took part in the SARS-CoV-2 response. Contracting CD4+ clones were located mainly in the CM and EM memory subsets, whereas CD8+ clones were found to be enriched in EMRA.

Comments on this clonotype: This receptor's antigen is unknown. It has no much larger one-base neighbor in the sample; base qualities were not kept.

Sequencing instrument: Illumina NovaSeq 6000. TCRalpha and TCRbeta cDNA libraries were constructed by 5'RACE with constant-segment primers, with sample barcodes and unique molecular identifiers being introduced. RNA was extracted from every sample with Trizol reagent. Libraries were amplified in two PCR steps, with a second sample barcode and Illumina TruSeq adapters added in the second step. Sequencing of the libraries was done on an Illumina NovaSeq, producing 2 x 150 bp paired-end reads. Per the original workflow: Reads were demultiplexed and collapsed into UMI-guided consensus sequences with migec v1.2.7. With mixcr v2.1.11, UMI consensuses were aligned to TRA and TRB V and J templates and assembled into clonotypes. Clonotypes were classified as expanded or contracted when called significant by both edgeR and NoisET, with noise models trained on biological replicates. For edgeR calls, the cutoffs were a false discovery rate-adjusted p below 0.01 and a log2 fold-change threshold of 1. As an exploratory analysis of dynamics, max-normalized trajectories of the 1000 most abundant clonotypes were examined with PCA combined with hierarchical clustering. The CD4 or CD8 phenotype of responding clones was assigned using the separately sequenced CD4+ and CD8+ repertoires. The public reads were run again by TCRdb, first through fastp at Q25 and then through MiXCR, and only productive beta chains were kept. Rows are unified per CDR3 protein, each entry keeping the most common DNA and genes. Here the V and J calls rest on TCRdb's processing, not on the authors' analysis. The sample records about 400,000 distinct CDR3 sequences, 20% to 25% of which are singletons. The ten most abundant clones make up around 8.1% of the sample.

Trimming at the junction amounts to 7 bases on V and 7 bases on J, and the germline ends lie 16 bases apart. Reading from cysteine to phenylalanine, the CDR3 counts 14 amino acids. Of all the DNA, just the CDR3 is kept, 42 bases in frame from base 1. Ficoll-Paque density gradient centrifugation was the method used to isolate PBMCs. The rearranged segments are TRBV12-3 or TRBV12-4 and TRBJ1-4; the best D guess is TRBD1, with 5 bases matching. The specimen was PBMCs or a T cell subset sorted from them (not recorded which). This clonotype was obtained from an adult woman who had mild COVID-19 (a few samples of this study predate the infection). The sample titles of this study are shuffled in the database, so cell type and time point are left out; the donor was told from shared clones. The CDR3 reads CASNNQGYGEKLFF. In nucleotides, the sequence is TGTGCCAGCAATAATCAGGGTTATGGTGAAAAACTGTTTTTT.